Following are 15 T cell receptor beta chains from one sample sequenced in a study of memory CD4+ T cells and cytomegalovirus serostatus. Method: immunoSEQ multiplex PCR; TCRdb's copy keeps in-frame clones and lacks some. The repertoire holds around 88,000 clones, over 70% seen once, with about 3.6% in the top ten. The sort gate was single viable CD3+CD4+CD8-CD45RO+ cells for memory CD4+ T cells. Sequencing was done on a sample of memory CD4+ T cells from blood. The receptor source for this set is an adult in good health and CMV-seropositive.

V usage is TRBV5-1 and J usage is TRBJ2-1; 10 bases line up with TRBD2. J was trimmed by 2 bases and V by 4 bases; bases with no gene match: 6. Germline values: CDR1 SGHRS, CDR2 YFSETQ. The CDR3 has 16 amino acids. The CDR3 region is CASSRISGRTYNEQFF. In DNA form, the CDR3 reads TGCGCCAGCAGCCGAATTAGCGGGAGGACCTACAATGAGCAGTTCTTC.

V gene TRBV19 combines with J gene TRBJ2-3, with a weak D call TRBD2 (6 bases). This CDR3 contains 13 residues. Germline V gene lookup returns CDR1 LNHDA and CDR2 SQIVND (reference sequence). The V end lost 8 bases, the J end lost 2 bases, and 11 bases lay between the germline ends. The CDR3 coding sequence is TGTGCCAGTGGACGGGAGCACACAGATACGCAGTATTTT. Protein sequence: CASGREHTDTQYF.

This chain uses TRBV28 with TRBJ1-1, with D uncertain. This CDR3 comprises 12 residues. Deletions cut 3 bases from V and 5 bases from J, with 7 bases between. The germline CDR1 and CDR2 sequences are MDHEN and SYDVKM. The CDR3 sequence: CASSFGHTEAFF. The CDR3 DNA is TGTGCCAGCAGTTTCGGGCATACTGAAGCTTTCTTT. The whole variable domain, remainder taken from reference TRBV28 and TRBJ1-1, is DVKVTQSSRYLVKRTGEKVFLECVQDMDHENMFWYRQDPGLGLRLIYFSYDVKMKEKGDIPEGYSVSREKKERFSLILESASTNQTSMYLCASSFGHTEAFFGQGTRLTVV.

V gene TRBV27 combines with J gene TRBJ2-1; 7 bases are shared with TRBD1. Unmatched junction bases numbered 4, after V lost 3 bases and J lost 2 bases. The CDR3 extends over 15 amino acids. The germline CDR1 and CDR2 sequences are MNHEY and SMNVEV (reference sequence). The CDR3 loop reads CASSLTGFTYNEQFF. CDR3 DNA sequence: TGTGCCAGCAGTTTGACAGGGTTCACCTACAATGAGCAGTTCTTC.

Points on this clone: Distinct nucleotide sequences in the sample also encode this CDR3. The chain recombines TRBV6-6 with TRBJ1-5, with D perhaps matching TRBD1 (5 bases). From germline, CDR1 is MNHNY and CDR2 SVGAGI (reference sequence). V lost 0 bases, J lost 6 bases, and 6 bases lay in between. CDR3 length: 13 residues. The CDR3 DNA reads TGTGCCAGCAGTTACTCGAGGGGTCAGCCCCAGCATTTT. It translates to CASSYSRGQPQHF.

CDR3: CASSLAPISRNTGELFF. In nucleotides, the CDR3 is TGCGCCAGCAGCTTGGCACCGATCAGCCGAAACACCGGGGAGCTGTTTTTT. V and J are TRBV5-1 and TRBJ2-2; D unresolved. CDR1 and CDR2 (germline): SGHRS, YFSETQ. The CDR3 has 17 residues. Between the trimmed V and J ends, which lost 0 bases and 2 bases, there was a span of 14 bases.

The chain combines TRBV4-1 with TRBJ2-3; 9 nucleotides align to TRBD1. Unmatched junction bases numbered 9, after V lost 0 bases and J lost 8 bases. The germline V gene has CDR1 MGHRA and CDR2 YSYEKL. CDR3 size: 16 residues. The CDR3 spells CASSQEGTGLSLTQYF. CDR3 nucleotide sequence: TGCGCCAGCAGCCAAGAGGGGACAGGGCTGTCTCTTACGCAGTATTTT.

CDR3 DNA sequence: TGTGCCAGCAGCCCCCAAGGACGGGCAAACACCGGGGAGCTGTTTTTT. This encodes CASSPQGRANTGELFF. The J gene is TRBJ2-2, the V gene TRBV7-2; D gene unclear. Trimming took 5 bases from V and 2 from J, leaving 15 bases between them. The CDR3 sequence is 16 residues long. Per the germline V gene, CDR1 is SGHTA and CDR2 is FQGNSA.

This chain links TRBV27 with TRBJ1-4; D unclear. This CDR3 contains 13 residues. Trimming took 6 bases from V and 7 from J, leaving 12 bases between them. Germline CDR1 reads MNHEY; CDR2 reads SMNVEV (reference sequence). CDR3 bases: TGTGCCAGCAGAAGGTCCCGGGGTGAAAAACTGTTTTTT. Protein product: CASRRSRGEKLFF. The full variable domain, with the rest looked up from reference TRBV27 and TRBJ1-4, is EAQVTQNPRYLITVTGKKLTVTCSQNMNHEYMSWYRQDPGLGLRQIYYSMNVEVTDKGDVPEGYKVSRKEKRNFPLILESPSPNQTSLYFCASRRSRGEKLFFGSGTQLSVL.

This sequence joins TRBV25-1 and TRBJ1-4; D unresolved. The V end was cut by 7 bases, the J end by 8 bases, with 14 bases between. This CDR3 is 13 amino acids long. The germline V gene encodes CDR1 MGHDK and CDR2 SYGVNS. CDR3: CASIRLLEEKLFF. CDR3 bases: TGTGCCAGCATACGGCTATTAGAGGAAAAACTGTTTTTT.

The chain couples TRBV28 to TRBJ2-4; weak D call: TRBD2 (5 bases). Trimming removed 9 bases at V and 0 bases at J, with 15 bases between. Germline CDR1 is MDHEN and CDR2 is SYDVKM. CDR3 size: 15 residues. The DNA of the CDR3 is TGTGCCAGAACTGGGAGACTAATAGCCAAAAACATTCAGTACTTC. Its protein is CARTGRLIAKNIQYF.

The chain combines TRBV28 with TRBJ1-2; the D gene is possibly TRBD1 (5 bases). CDR1 is MDHEN, CDR2 SYDVKM, per germline. V was clipped by 2 bases and J by 8 bases, with 15 bases between them. The CDR3 has 14 amino acids. CDR3 DNA: TGTGCCAGCAGTTTAGACAGAAAATCGGGGGGCTACACCTTC. Translated, it gives CASSLDRKSGGYTF.

The chain carries TRBV5-4 and TRBJ1-4, with D possibly TRBD1 on 5 matching bases. The V and J ends lost 3 bases and 4 bases respectively, with 16 bases between them. This CDR3 is built from 16 residues. Germline V lookup: CDR1 SGHNT, CDR2 YYREEE (reference sequence). CDR3 residues: CASSSKRDGSNEKLFF. CDR3 nucleotides: TGTGCCAGCAGCTCCAAACGGGACGGCAGTAATGAAAAACTGTTTTTT.

This rearrangement joins TRBV18 to TRBJ2-7; D unresolved. With 4 bases removed from V and 0 bases from J, the gap between germline ends came to 7 bases. The CDR3 spans 13 residues. Germline CDR1 and CDR2: KGHSH and LQKENI. The CDR3 spells CASSLGVSYEQYF. In nucleotides, the CDR3 is TGTGCCAGCTCACTCGGCGTCTCCTACGAGCAGTACTTC. Full variable domain (remainder filled in from reference TRBV18 and TRBJ2-7): NAGVMQNPRHLVRRRGQEARLRCSPMKGHSHVYWYRQLPEEGLKFMVYLQKENIIDESGMPKERFSAEFPKEGPSILRIQQVVRGDSAAYFCASSLGVSYEQYFGPGTRLTVT.

This chain links TRBV30 with TRBJ2-3, with D hard to call. Germline V gene lookup returns CDR1 GTSNPN and CDR2 SVGIG (reference sequence). V was shortened by 2 bases and J by 4 bases, with 13 bases between the two germline ends. The CDR3 runs 14 residues. This CDR3 reads CAWSPRMLPDTQYF. In DNA, the CDR3 is TGTGCCTGGAGTCCCCGGATGCTCCCAGATACGCAGTATTTT.